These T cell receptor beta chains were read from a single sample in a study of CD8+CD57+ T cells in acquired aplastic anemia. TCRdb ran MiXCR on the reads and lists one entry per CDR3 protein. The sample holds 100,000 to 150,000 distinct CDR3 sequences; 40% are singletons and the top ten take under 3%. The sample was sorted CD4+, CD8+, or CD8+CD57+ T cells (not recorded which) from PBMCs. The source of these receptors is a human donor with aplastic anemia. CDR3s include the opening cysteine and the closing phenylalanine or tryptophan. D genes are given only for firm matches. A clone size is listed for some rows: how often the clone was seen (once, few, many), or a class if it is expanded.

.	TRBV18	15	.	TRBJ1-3	CASSPQGLSGNTIYF	TGTGCCAGCTCACCACAGGGGCTCTCTGGAAACACCATATATTTT
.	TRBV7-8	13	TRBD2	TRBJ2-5	CASSAQRGETQYF	TGTGCCAGCAGCGCCCAGCGGGGTGAGACCCAGTACTTC
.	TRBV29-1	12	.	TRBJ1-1	CSVWSVNTEAFF	TGCAGCGTTTGGTCAGTGAACACTGAAGCTTTCTTT
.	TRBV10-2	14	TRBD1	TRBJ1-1	CASSAGGQDTEAFF	TGCGCCAGCTCTGCAGGGGGACAGGACACTGAAGCTTTCTTT
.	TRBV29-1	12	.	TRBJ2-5	CSVDPRGETQYF	TGCAGCGTTGACCCGCGGGGAGAGACCCAGTACTTC
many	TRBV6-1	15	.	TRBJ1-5	CASVSQGLNNQPQHF	TGTGCCAGCGTCAGCCAGGGGCTAAACAATCAGCCCCAGCATTTT
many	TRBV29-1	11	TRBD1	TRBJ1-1	CSAWTGIWAFF	TGCAGCGCCTGGACAGGAATTTGGGCTTTCTTT
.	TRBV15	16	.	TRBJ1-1	CATSRDGQGLNTEAFF	TGTGCCACCAGCAGAGATGGGCAGGGCTTGAACACTGAAGCTTTCTTT
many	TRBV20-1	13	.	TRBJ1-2	CSARARVNYGYTF	TGCAGTGCTAGAGCCCGGGTTAACTATGGCTACACCTTC
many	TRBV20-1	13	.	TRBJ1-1	CSARIGVGTEAFF	TGCAGTGCTAGGATCGGGGTAGGGACTGAAGCTTTCTTT
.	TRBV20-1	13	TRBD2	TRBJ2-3	CRASGGAGDTQYF	TGCAGGGCTAGCGGGGGGGCGGGAGATACGCAGTATTTT
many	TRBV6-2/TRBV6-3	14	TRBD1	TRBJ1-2	CASSYPDRDYGYTF	TGTGCCAGCAGTTACCCTGACAGGGACTATGGCTACACCTTC
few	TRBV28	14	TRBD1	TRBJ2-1	CASRPGQGWYEQFF	TGTGCCAGCAGACCAGGACAGGGTTGGTATGAGCAGTTCTTC
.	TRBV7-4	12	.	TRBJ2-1	CASSPPGNEQLF	TGCGCCAGCAGCCCCCCGGGGAATGAGCAGCTCTTC
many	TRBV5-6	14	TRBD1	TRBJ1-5	CASRSTGSDQPQHF	TGTGCCAGCAGGTCGACAGGGAGCGATCAGCCCCAGCATTTT
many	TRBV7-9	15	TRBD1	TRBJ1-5	CASSRTGNSNQPQHF	TGTGCCAGCAGCAGGACAGGGAATAGCAATCAGCCCCAGCATTTT
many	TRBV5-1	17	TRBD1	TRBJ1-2	CASSLFGQGEANYGYTF	TGCGCCAGCAGCTTATTTGGACAGGGAGAGGCTAACTATGGCTACACCTTC
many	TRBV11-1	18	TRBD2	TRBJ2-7	CASSLVSGRGGPPYEQYF	TGTGCCAGCAGCTTAGTCTCCGGGCGGGGGGGCCCTCCCTACGAGCAGTACTTC
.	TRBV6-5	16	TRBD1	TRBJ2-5	CASSSHRTGYLETQYF	TGTGCCAGCAGTTCGCACCGGACAGGGTATTTGGAGACCCAGTACTTC
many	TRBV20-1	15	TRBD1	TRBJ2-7	CSARGKTRQGYEQYF	TGCAGTGCTAGAGGAAAAACCAGACAGGGCTACGAGCAGTACTTC
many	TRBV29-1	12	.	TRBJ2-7	CSVRTLSYEQYF	TGCAGCGTTCGGACCCTATCCTACGAGCAGTACTTC
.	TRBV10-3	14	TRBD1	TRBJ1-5	CAISADRVGQPQHF	TGTGCCATCAGTGCCGACAGGGTTGGTCAGCCCCAGCATTTT
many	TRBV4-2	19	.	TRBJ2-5	CASSQEVAGRPSGGETQYF	TGTGCCAGCAGCCAAGAAGTGGCGGGCAGACCCTCCGGAGGAGAGACCCAGTACTTC
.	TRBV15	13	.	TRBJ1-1	CATSRVEGTEAFF	TGTGCCACTTCCAGGGTTGAGGGCACTGAAGCTTTCTTT
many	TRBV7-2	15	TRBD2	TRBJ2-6	CAGRGWEAGANVLTF	TGTGCGGGGAGGGGCTGGGAAGCTGGGGCCAACGTCCTGACTTTC
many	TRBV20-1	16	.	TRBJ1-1	CSAAPGGGAISPEAFF	TGCAGTGCTGCCCCCGGGGGGGGCGCGATCTCCCCTGAAGCTTTCTTT
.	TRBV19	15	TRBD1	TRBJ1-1	CASSDPQGRYTEAFF	TGTGCCAGTAGTGATCCACAGGGGAGATACACTGAAGCTTTCTTT
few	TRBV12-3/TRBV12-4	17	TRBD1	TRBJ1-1	CASSFSAGGSVNTEAFF	TGTGCCAGCAGTTTTAGTGCAGGGGGCAGCGTGAACACTGAAGCTTTCTTT
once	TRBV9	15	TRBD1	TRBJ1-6	CASSEEGQGSSPLHF	TGTGCCAGCAGCGAGGAGGGACAGGGGAGTTCACCCCTCCACTTT
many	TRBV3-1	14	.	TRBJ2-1	CASSQGIDRDEQFF	TGTGCCAGCAGCCAAGGTATAGATAGGGATGAGCAGTTCTTC
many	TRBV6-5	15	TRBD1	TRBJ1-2	CASSSPGTGMDGYTF	TGTGCCAGCAGTTCTCCCGGGACAGGGATGGATGGCTACACCTTC
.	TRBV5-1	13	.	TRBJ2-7	CASSLSPSYEQYF	TGCGCCAGCAGCTTGAGTCCCAGCTACGAGCAGTACTTC
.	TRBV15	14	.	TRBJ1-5	CATSREWGYQPQHF	TGTGCCACCAGCAGAGAGTGGGGTTATCAGCCCCAGCATTTT
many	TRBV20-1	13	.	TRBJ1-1	CSARDPLNTEAFF	TGCAGTGCTAGAGATCCCTTGAACACTGAAGCTTTCTTT
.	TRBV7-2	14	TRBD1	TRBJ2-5	CASSLRQGWETQYF	TGTGCCAGCAGCTTAAGACAGGGGTGGGAGACCCAGTACTTC
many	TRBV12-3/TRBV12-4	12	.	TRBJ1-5	CASRGPSGAQHF	TGTGCCAGCAGGGGCCCGAGTGGGGCCCAGCATTTT
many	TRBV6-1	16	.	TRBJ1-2	CASSENPLIANYGYTF	TGTGCCAGCAGTGAGAATCCCCTAATAGCTAACTATGGCTACACCTTC
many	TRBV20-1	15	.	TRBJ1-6	CSARDLSLRYSPLHF	TGCAGTGCTAGAGACCTTTCCCTTAGGTACTCACCCCTCCACTTT
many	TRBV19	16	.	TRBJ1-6	CASSIDRGAVRSPLHF	TGTGCCAGTAGTATAGATCGCGGGGCAGTTCGTTCACCCCTCCACTTT
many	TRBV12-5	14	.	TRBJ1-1	CASGLVRSTTEAFF	TGTGCTAGTGGTTTGGTAAGATCGACCACTGAAGCTTTCTTT
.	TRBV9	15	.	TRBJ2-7	CASSLGQGGGYEQYF	TGTGCCAGCAGTCTTGGACAGGGCGGGGGCTACGAGCAGTACTTC
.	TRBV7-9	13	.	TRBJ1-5	CASSLGVEQPQHF	TGTGCCAGCAGCTTAGGGGTGGAGCAGCCCCAGCATTTT
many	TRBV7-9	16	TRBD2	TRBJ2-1	CASSLIAGGEYNEQFF	TGTGCCAGCAGCCTGATAGCGGGGGGGGAATACAATGAGCAGTTCTTC
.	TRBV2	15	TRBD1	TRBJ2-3	CASSHPTGGTDTQYF	TGTGCCAGCAGTCACCCGACAGGGGGCACAGATACGCAGTATTTT
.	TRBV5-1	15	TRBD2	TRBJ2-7	CASSTGLAGYGEQYF	TGCGCCAGCAGCACAGGACTAGCGGGATATGGAGAGCAGTACTTC
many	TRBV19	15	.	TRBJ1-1	CASSATGSLNTEAFF	TGTGCCAGTAGTGCCACAGGTTCCCTGAACACTGAAGCTTTCTTT
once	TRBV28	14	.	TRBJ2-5	CTTSFGRGWETQYF	TGTACCACCAGTTTCGGCCGGGGATGGGAGACCCAGTACTTC
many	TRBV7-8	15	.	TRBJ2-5	CASSLSYGTKETQYF	TGTGCCAGCAGCCTGTCTTACGGGACAAAAGAGACCCAGTACTTC
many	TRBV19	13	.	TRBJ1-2	CASSPGGSYGYTF	TGTGCCAGTAGTCCCGGGGGGAGCTATGGCTACACCTTC
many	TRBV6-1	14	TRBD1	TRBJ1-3	CASKRQGKGNTIYF	TGTGCCAGCAAAAGACAGGGGAAAGGAAACACCATATATTTT
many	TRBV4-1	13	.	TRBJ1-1	CASSLDSNTEAFF	TGCGCCAGCAGCCTAGACAGTAACACTGAAGCTTTCTTT
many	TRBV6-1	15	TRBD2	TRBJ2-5	CASSEFTSGVETQYF	TGTGCCAGCAGTGAGTTTACTAGCGGGGTAGAGACCCAGTACTTC
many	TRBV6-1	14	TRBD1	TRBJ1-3	CASSEDRVGNTIYF	TGTGCCAGCTCGGAGGACAGGGTGGGTAACACCATATATTTT
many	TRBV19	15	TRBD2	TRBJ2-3	CASTPLAGDPDTQYF	TGTGCCAGTACCCCTCTAGCGGGGGACCCAGATACGCAGTATTTT
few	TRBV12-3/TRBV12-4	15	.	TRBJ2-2	CASSLAGVNTGELFF	TGTGCCAGCAGTTTAGCGGGCGTGAACACCGGGGAGCTGTTTTTT
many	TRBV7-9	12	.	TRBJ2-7	CASSPSGYEQYF	TGTGCCAGCAGCCCTTCGGGATACGAGCAGTACTTC
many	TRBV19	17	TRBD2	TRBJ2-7	CASSHPGLAGGYYEQYF	TGTGCCAGTAGTCATCCGGGACTAGCGGGGGGCTACTACGAGCAGTACTTC
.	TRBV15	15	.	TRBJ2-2	CATSSLDSGDRELFF	TGTGCCACCAGCAGCTTGGATTCAGGGGACAGGGAGCTGTTTTTT
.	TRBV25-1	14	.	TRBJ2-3	CASSEWGSQDTQYF	TGTGCCAGCAGTGAATGGGGTTCGCAAGATACGCAGTATTTT
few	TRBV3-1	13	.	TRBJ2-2	CASSLHRTGELFF	TGTGCCAGCAGCCTGCATCGTACCGGGGAGCTGTTTTTT